A selection of T cell receptor beta chains follows, all from one sample in a study of T cells in Graves' hyperthyroidism and ophthalmopathy. TCRdb re-called the multiplex PCR reads with MiXCR, one entry per CDR3 protein. The sample holds about 320,000 distinct CDR3 sequences; 16% are singletons and the top ten take 33%. What was sequenced was blood. These receptors were collected from a man aged 25-40 years with Graves' hyperthyroidism. Each CDR3 is given with its conserved first and last residue. A D gene is named only where the DNA matches it firmly. Clone size is given for some rows only: seen once, a few or many times, or a class if the clone is expanded.

D,size,V,J,CDR3,DNA
NA,many,TRBV28,TRBJ2-3,CASSFVGLGGTDTQYF,TGTGCCAGCAGTTTCGTGGGGCTCGGGGGTACAGATACGCAGTATTTT
NA,NA,TRBV9,TRBJ2-7,CASSARGGYEQYF,TGTGCCAGCAGCGCTCGGGGTGGGTACGAGCAGTACTTC
NA,few,TRBV4-2,TRBJ2-7,CASSQDAGMSYEQYF,TGTGCCAGCAGCCAAGATGCCGGTATGTCCTACGAGCAGTACTTC
TRBD2,many,TRBV5-1,TRBJ2-1,CASSLLTGTSGRYNEQFF,TGCGCCAGCAGCTTACTAACCGGGACTAGCGGGAGGTACAATGAGCAGTTCTTC
NA,many,TRBV18,TRBJ2-7,CASSPVRSYEQYF,TGTGCCAGCTCACCCGTACGGAGCTACGAGCAGTACTTC
TRBD1,many,TRBV28,TRBJ1-2,CASSLDRIYGYTF,TGTGCCAGCAGTTTGGACAGGATCTATGGCTACACCTTC
TRBD2,many,TRBV7-9,TRBJ2-1,CASSPTPGTSGGNEQFF,TGTGCCAGCAGCCCAACCCCGGGGACTAGCGGAGGTAATGAGCAGTTCTTC
NA,many,TRBV24-1,TRBJ2-7,CATSDVGFKQYF,TGTGCCACCAGTGACGTGGGGTTCAAGCAGTACTTC
NA,many,TRBV28,TRBJ2-7,CASSIFSEYEQYF,TGTGCCAGCAGTATCTTTTCGGAATACGAGCAGTACTTC
NA,many,TRBV7-9,TRBJ2-4,CASSREASGIQYF,TGTGCCAGCAGCCGTGAGGCCAGTGGAATTCAGTACTTC
TRBD2,many,TRBV20-1,TRBJ2-1,CSALKAGGYNEQFF,TGCAGTGCCCTCAAAGCGGGAGGGTACAATGAGCAGTTCTTC
NA,NA,TRBV7-9,TRBJ2-1,CASSLSESTSYNEQFF,TGTGCCAGCAGCTTATCTGAGTCTACTTCCTACAATGAGCAGTTCTTC
NA,NA,TRBV27,TRBJ2-1,CASSPLGGEQFF,TGTGCCAGCAGCCCATTAGGGGGTGAGCAGTTCTTC
NA,NA,TRBV6-5,TRBJ1-2,CASSDTRSGGYTF,TGTGCCAGCAGTGACACGAGGTCGGGTGGCTACACCTTC
NA,many,TRBV20-1,TRBJ2-5,CSARVAKETQYF,TGCAGTGCTAGAGTGGCAAAAGAGACCCAGTACTTC
NA,many,TRBV20-1,TRBJ2-7,CSAEGKLADEQYF,TGCAGTGCGGAGGGAAAGTTGGCCGACGAGCAGTACTTC
TRBD1,NA,TRBV10-3,TRBJ1-6,CAISPDRDQSPLHF,TGTGCCATCAGCCCTGACAGGGACCAATCACCCCTCCACTTT
TRBD2,NA,TRBV18,TRBJ2-6,CASSPFASGGSGANVLTF,TGTGCCAGCTCACCTTTCGCTAGCGGAGGCTCTGGGGCCAACGTCCTGACTTTC
TRBD2,few,TRBV5-1,TRBJ2-1,CASSLGGTLAGNNEQFF,TGCGCCAGCAGCTTGGGAGGTACACTAGCGGGAAACAATGAGCAGTTCTTC
TRBD2,many,TRBV11-2,TRBJ2-7,CASSTILAGDEQYF,TGTGCCAGCAGCACCATACTAGCGGGAGACGAGCAGTACTTC
NA,few,TRBV6-1,TRBJ2-2,CASSGFGELFF,TGTGCCAGCAGTGGTTTCGGAGAGCTGTTTTTT
NA,few,TRBV18,TRBJ1-3,CASSPSNRDRAGNTIYF,TGTGCCAGCTCACCCAGCAACCGCGACAGAGCTGGAAACACCATATATTTT
TRBD2,few,TRBV19,TRBJ2-1,CASEGQGASGRNEQFF,TGTGCCAGTGAAGGGCAAGGAGCTAGCGGGAGGAATGAGCAGTTCTTC
NA,many,TRBV13,TRBJ2-2,CASTPGDNKLFF,TGTGCCAGCACCCCGGGGGACAACAAGCTGTTTTTT
NA,many,TRBV3-1,TRBJ1-5,CASSQDHSNQPQHF,TGTGCCAGCAGCCAAGATCATAGCAATCAGCCCCAGCATTTT
NA,many,TRBV10-2,TRBJ2-2,CASRAGRTNDGVGTGELFF,TGCGCCAGCAGAGCTGGGCGAACGAACGACGGAGTCGGCACCGGGGAGCTGTTTTTT